The 23 T cell receptor beta chains below come from one sample, sequenced in a study of blood T cell repertoires in COVID-19. Assay: immunoSEQ multiplex PCR; the TCRdb copy retains only in-frame clones and omits some. Of about 190,000 clones in the sample, roughly 89% were seen once. Sequencing was done on a sample of peripheral blood. Source of these receptors: a middle-aged man with acute or convalescent COVID-19.

In this sample, this clone turned up a few times. The chain is built from TRBV29-1 and TRBJ1-4; D ambiguous. Looked up from germline, CDR1 is SQVTM and CDR2 is ANQGSEA. V shed 3 bases and J shed 3 bases, with 14 bases lying between them. The CDR3 is 15 residues long. DNA of the CDR3: TGCAGCGTTGAGGAGGGAGGGAAGCCTAATGAAAAACTGTTTTTT. Its protein is CSVEEGGKPNEKLFF.

J is TRBJ2-2 and V is TRBV29-1; 7 positions match TRBD1. The CDR3 has 13 residues. The V gene end was trimmed by 5 bases and the J gene end by 5 bases; junction bases not matched to a gene: 5. Germline assignment: CDR1 SQVTM and CDR2 ANQGSEA. CDR3 sequence reads: CSVKTGDTGELFF. The CDR3 DNA is TGCAGCGTTAAAACAGGGGATACCGGGGAGCTGTTTTTT.

The V call is TRBV7-9, the J call TRBJ1-4; 9 positions agree with TRBD1. Germline assignment: CDR1 SEHNR and CDR2 FQNEAQ (reference sequence). The V segment lost 4 bases and the J segment 4 bases; nucleotides outside the gene matches: 1. This CDR3 contains 14 residues. In nucleotides, the CDR3 is TGTGCCAGCAGCTCGACAGGGGGTAATGAAAAACTGTTTTTT. Residues: CASSSTGGNEKLFF.

This clone was seen only once. The J gene is TRBJ2-1, the V gene TRBV5-1; 8 nucleotides line up with TRBD2. This CDR3 has 17 amino acids. The germline V gene has CDR1 SGHRS and CDR2 YFSETQ. Unmatched junction bases numbered 9, after V lost 0 bases and J lost 4 bases. DNA for the CDR3: TGCGCCAGCAGCTTGGCGAGCGGGAGAGGGCATTACAATGAGCAGTTCTTC. Amino acids: CASSLASGRGHYNEQFF.

This chain uses TRBV19 with TRBJ1-2, with TRBD1 matching 8 bases. Unmatched junction bases numbered 6, after V lost 7 bases and J lost 5 bases. The germline CDR1 and CDR2 sequences are LNHDA and SQIVND (reference sequence). CDR3 length: 13 residues. CDR3 sequence: CASTEDRDYGYTF. The CDR3 DNA is TGTGCCAGTACCGAGGACAGGGATTATGGCTACACCTTC. Full variable domain (rest looked up from reference TRBV19 and TRBJ1-2): DGGITQSPKYLFRKEGQNVTLSCEQNLNHDAMYWYRQDPGQGLRLIYYSQIVNDFQKGDIAEGYSVSREKKESFPLTVTSAQKNPTAFYLCASTEDRDYGYTFGSGTRLTVV.

The chain carries TRBV6-5 and TRBJ2-3; 13 bases are shared with TRBD2. Per the germline V gene, CDR1 is MNHEY and CDR2 is SVGAGI. J gave up 8 bases and V 2 bases, and 7 bases lay outside the gene matches. The CDR3 loop spans 16 amino acids. CDR3 in amino acids: CASSYGLAGDLGTQYF. The CDR3 DNA reads as TGTGCCAGCAGTTACGGACTAGCGGGGGACCTTGGTACGCAGTATTTT.

V gene TRBV28 combines with J gene TRBJ1-5; 9 nucleotides line up with TRBD1. V was clipped by 2 bases and J by 4 bases; unmatched bases: 3. CDR1 and CDR2 from the germline V gene are MDHEN and SYDVKM. This CDR3 spans 15 amino acids. CDR3 region: CASSLHRGLNQPQHF. The CDR3 bases are TGTGCCAGCAGTTTACACAGGGGGCTTAATCAGCCCCAGCATTTT.

The chain recombines TRBV9 with TRBJ1-2; the D is unclear. The CDR3 length is 17 residues. V was shortened by 0 bases and J by 1 base, with 16 bases between the two germline ends. Germline CDR1 is SGDLS and CDR2 is YYNGEE. For the CDR3, the DNA is TGTGCCAGCAGCGTAGGAGGCAGCGGTTTCAGTAACTATGGCTACACCTTC. Translated: CASSVGGSGFSNYGYTF.

The chain is built from TRBV10-3 and TRBJ2-1; TRBD2 aligns across 7 bases. The germline V gene encodes CDR1 ENHRY and CDR2 SYGVKD. The CDR3 runs to 17 residues. V lost 6 bases and J lost 0; bases outside the gene matches: 11. Written as DNA, the CDR3 is TGTGCCATCAGCCCGACTAGCACTCGTGGCTCCTACAATGAGCAGTTCTTC. Protein sequence: CAISPTSTRGSYNEQFF.

The chain employs TRBV30 and TRBJ1-3; 7 bases fit TRBD1. Germline assignment: CDR1 GTSNPN and CDR2 SVGIG (reference sequence). With V trimmed by 7 bases and J by 0 bases, 9 bases remained unmatched. This CDR3 has 15 residues. CDR3 amino acids: CAFRGQGSSGNTIYF. CDR3 nucleotide sequence: TGTGCCTTTAGGGGGCAGGGAAGCTCTGGAAACACCATATATTTT.

The chain employs TRBV30 and TRBJ2-7; D is unclear. V was shortened by 1 base and J by 7 bases, with 8 bases between the two germline ends. The CDR3 runs to 11 residues. The germline CDR1 and CDR2 sequences are GTSNPN and SVGIG (reference sequence). CDR3 nucleotides: TGTGCCTGGAGTGGGGCACGGGAGCAGTACTTC. Amino acid sequence: CAWSGAREQYF.

The gene calls are TRBV21-1 and TRBJ2-1; the table's D call, TRBD2, has no DNA check behind it. TRBV21-1 corresponds to a pseudogene. The CDR3 is 12 residues long. The chain's CDR3 is CASSKRSRGQFF. The CDR3 DNA follows: TGTGCCAGCAGCAAGAGGTCTAGAGGGCAGTTCTTC.

The chain is built from TRBV5-1 and TRBJ2-5, with D perhaps matching TRBD2 (5 bases). In germline, CDR1 is SGHRS, CDR2 YFSETQ. Trimming took 0 bases from V and 5 from J, leaving 14 bases between them. There are 15 residues in the CDR3. CDR3: CASSLERELMETQYF. The CDR3 DNA sequence: TGCGCCAGCAGCTTGGAGAGGGAACTAATGGAGACCCAGTACTTC.

In DNA, the CDR3 is TGTGCCAGCAGCTTGTATGCTCTTAGGGGGTCCCACAATGAGCAGTTCTTC. This encodes CASSLYALRGSHNEQFF. The rearrangement links TRBV11-2 to TRBJ2-1; tentatively, D is TRBD1 (6 bases). The germline CDR1 and CDR2 sequences are SGHAT and FQNNGV. The CDR3 is 17 amino acids. Trimming shortened V by 3 bases and J by 5 bases, and 20 bases separated the two germline ends.

The chain combines TRBV19 with TRBJ2-1; D is possibly TRBD1 (6 bases). The CDR3 has 12 amino acids. Trimming shortened V by 5 bases and J by 4 bases, and 6 bases separated the two germline ends. Germline V gene lookup returns CDR1 LNHDA and CDR2 SQIVND (reference sequence). The CDR3 reads CASSQGYNEQFF. CDR3 nucleotides: TGTGCCAGTAGTCAGGGGTACAATGAGCAGTTCTTC. Full variable domain (rest looked up from reference TRBV19 and TRBJ2-1): DGGITQSPKYLFRKEGQNVTLSCEQNLNHDAMYWYRQDPGQGLRLIYYSQIVNDFQKGDIAEGYSVSREKKESFPLTVTSAQKNPTAFYLCASSQGYNEQFFGPGTRLTVL.

The J gene is TRBJ2-5, the V gene TRBV7-2; TRBD1 matches at 8 bases. Germline V CDR1 and CDR2: SGHTA, FQGNSA. Trimming removed 5 bases from V and 5 bases from J; junction bases left unmatched: 7. CDR3 size: 14 residues. CDR3 sequence: CASSETGGWETQYF. The CDR3 DNA is TGTGCCAGCAGCGAAACAGGGGGGTGGGAGACCCAGTACTTC. The complete variable domain, with remaining parts taken from reference TRBV7-2 and TRBJ2-5, reads GAGVSQSPSNKVTEKGKDVELRCDPISGHTALYWYRQSLGQGLEFLIYFQGNSAPDKSGLPSDRFSAERTGGSVSTLTIQRTQQEDSAVYLCASSETGGWETQYFGPGTRLLVL.

The V call is TRBV18, the J call TRBJ1-1; TRBD1 agrees at 8 bases. V lost 2 bases to trimming and J lost 4 bases; unmatched junction nucleotides: 12. The germline CDR1 and CDR2 sequences are KGHSH and LQKENI. The CDR3 consists of 17 residues. The CDR3 protein is CASSPFRTGFVGTEAFF. The CDR3 bases are TGTGCCAGCTCACCATTCAGGACAGGGTTTGTTGGCACTGAAGCTTTCTTT.

This chain joins TRBV27 and TRBJ2-5; D perhaps matches TRBD1 (5 bases). There are 14 residues in the CDR3. Germline CDR1 is MNHEY and CDR2 is SMNVEV (reference sequence). Trimming left V 0 bases short and J 7 bases short, with 12 bases between. The CDR3 region has the DNA TGTGCCAGCAGTTTATCCCCCGGAAGGGGGACCCAGTACTTC. This sequence encodes CASSLSPGRGTQYF.

The chain links TRBV6-2 or TRBV6-3 to TRBJ1-2, with 9 bases fitting TRBD1. V shed 0 bases and J 6 bases; nucleotides not matched to a gene: 5. Per the germline V gene, CDR1 is MNHEY and CDR2 is SVGEGT. The CDR3 length is 15 residues. CDR3 sequence: CASSYSRTGADGYTF. DNA for the CDR3: TGTGCCAGCAGTTACTCCAGGACAGGGGCTGATGGCTACACCTTC.

The rearrangement links TRBV19 to TRBJ1-1; 8 bases line up with TRBD1. Germline V gives CDR1 LNHDA, CDR2 SQIVND (reference sequence). The CDR3 is made up of 13 amino acids. Losses at the gene ends were 6 bases for V and 7 bases for J; bases not matched to a gene: 7. The CDR3 coding sequence is TGTGCCAGTAGAACAGGGGGTTTGGGTGAAGCTTTCTTT. Translated: CASRTGGLGEAFF.

The rearrangement uses TRBV3-1 (or the pseudogene TRBV3-2) and TRBJ2-6, with D tentatively TRBD1 (5 bases). Trimming cost V 1 base and J 4 bases, with 11 bases left between them. The CDR3 length is 16 residues. CDR1 is LGHDT, CDR2 YNNKEL, per germline (reference sequence). CDR3 in amino acids: CASSQVIGAGANVLTF. DNA for the CDR3: TGTGCCAGCAGCCAAGTCATTGGGGCCGGGGCCAACGTCCTGACTTTC.

This chain links TRBV18 with TRBJ2-6; D is unresolved. This CDR3 is 14 amino acids long. Germline V gene sequence: CDR1 KGHSH, CDR2 LQKENI. DNA for the CDR3: TGTGCTAGCCGGGTCGGGTCTGGGGCCAACGTCCTGACTTTC. This sequence encodes CASRVGSGANVLTF. The full variable domain, completed using reference TRBV18 and TRBJ2-6, is NAGVMQNPRHLVRRRGQEARLRCSPMKGHSHVYWYRQLPEEGLKFMVYLQKENIIDESGMPKERFSAEFPKEGPSILRIQQVVRGDSAAYFCASRVGSGANVLTFGAGSRLTVL.

The CDR3 loop is CASTTTGVISSYNSPLHF. The CDR3 DNA sequence: TGTGCCAGCACGACGACAGGGGTAATCAGCTCCTATAATTCACCCCTCCACTTT. J is TRBJ1-6 and V is TRBV28; 8 nucleotides line up with TRBD1. The V and J ends lost 7 bases and 0 bases, in that order; junction bases with no gene match: 11. CDR3 length: 18 amino acids. The germline V gene has CDR1 MDHEN and CDR2 SYDVKM.